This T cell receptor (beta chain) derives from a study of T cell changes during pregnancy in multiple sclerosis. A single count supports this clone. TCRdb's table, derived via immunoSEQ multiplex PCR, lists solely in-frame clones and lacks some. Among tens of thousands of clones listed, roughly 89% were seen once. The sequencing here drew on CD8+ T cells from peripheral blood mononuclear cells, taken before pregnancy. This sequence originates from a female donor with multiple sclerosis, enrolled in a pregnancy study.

This CDR3 reads CASRSARGPEQYF. CDR3 DNA sequence: TGTGCCAGCAGGTCGGCCAGGGGCCCCGAGCAGTACTTC. The V gene is TRBV2, the J gene TRBJ2-7, with D tentatively TRBD1 (6 bases). Germline CDR1 is SNHLY and CDR2 is FYNNEI. V lost 6 bases, J lost 6 bases, and 15 bases lay in between. The CDR3 spans 13 residues.